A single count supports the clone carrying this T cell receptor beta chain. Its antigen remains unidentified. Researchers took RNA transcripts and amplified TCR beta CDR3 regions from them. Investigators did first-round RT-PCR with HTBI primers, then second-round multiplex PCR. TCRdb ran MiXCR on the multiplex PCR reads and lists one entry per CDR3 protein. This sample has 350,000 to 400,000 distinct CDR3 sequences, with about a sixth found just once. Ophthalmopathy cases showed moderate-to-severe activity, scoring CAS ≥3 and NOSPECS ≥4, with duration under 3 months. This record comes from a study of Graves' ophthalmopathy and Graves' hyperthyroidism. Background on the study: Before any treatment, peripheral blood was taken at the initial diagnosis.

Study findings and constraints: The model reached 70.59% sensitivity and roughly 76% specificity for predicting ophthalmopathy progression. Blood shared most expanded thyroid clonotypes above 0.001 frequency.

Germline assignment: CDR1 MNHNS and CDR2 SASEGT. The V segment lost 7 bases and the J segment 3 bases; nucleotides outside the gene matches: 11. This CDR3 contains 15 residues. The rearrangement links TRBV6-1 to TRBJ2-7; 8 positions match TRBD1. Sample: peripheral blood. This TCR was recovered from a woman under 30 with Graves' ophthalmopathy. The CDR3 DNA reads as TGTGCCAGCACCCCCTCAGGACAGGGCCGCTACGAGCAGTACTTC. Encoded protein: CASTPSGQGRYEQYF.